One and the same sample provided the 17 T cell receptor beta chains below, sequenced in a study of T cell responses to AZD1222 COVID-19 vaccine (dated by TCRdb to the early 2020s). Preparation of the library involved the immunoSEQ multiplex PCR assay. TCRdb retrieved this table from immuneACCESS and kept in-frame rearrangements only. Not all clones are present; in checked studies, unresolved V genes account for under half, and no reason is known for the remainder. This sample holds some 150,000 clones; 80% to 90% were observed only once. Of the sample, about a tenth is held by the ten largest clones. According to the study, the label for this sample's time point signals: about 28 days (+/-7) after the second vaccine dose. The material sequenced was peripheral blood, taken 28 days after the second AZD1222 dose. These receptors were obtained from an adult who received the AZD1222 COVID-19 vaccine.

In its sample, this clone was seen a few times. CDR3 loop: CASSYQESYEQYF. The DNA for the CDR3 is TGCGCCAGCAGCTATCAGGAGTCCTACGAGCAGTACTTC. The chain carries TRBV5-1 and TRBJ2-7; D uncertain. V lost 3 bases and J 1 base, leaving 8 bases between the germline ends. The CDR3 is 13 amino acids. Germline CDR1 and CDR2: SGHRS and YFSETQ.

The CDR3 nucleotides read TGTGCCAGCAGCCAAGATTTCGGAGGGAATCAGCCCCAGCATTTT. It yields the protein CASSQDFGGNQPQHF. This chain uses TRBV3-1 (or the pseudogene TRBV3-2) with TRBJ1-5; no definite D call. The V gene's germline CDR1 is LGHDT and CDR2 YNNKEL (reference sequence). Trimming stripped 0 bases from V and 4 bases from J, with 10 bases between. The CDR3 is made up of 15 amino acids.

This chain's CDR3 is CASSERGSSYEQYF. In DNA form, the CDR3 reads TGTGCCAGCAGCGAGCGGGGGAGCTCCTACGAGCAGTACTTC. V gene TRBV3-1 (or the pseudogene TRBV3-2) combines with J gene TRBJ2-7; TRBD2 matches 8 bases. After removal of 5 bases from V and 0 bases from J, the junction contained 3 bases not matched to a gene. Germline V lookup: CDR1 LGHDT, CDR2 YNNKEL (reference sequence). The CDR3 is made up of 14 amino acids.

There are a few counts of this clone. The chain joins TRBV7-8 to TRBJ2-1; 7 nucleotides agree with TRBD2. The CDR3 has 16 residues. Trimming cost V 5 bases and J 0 bases; bases outside gene matches: 7. Germline loops: CDR1 SGHVS, CDR2 FQNEAQ. In nucleotides, the CDR3 is TGTGCCAGCAGCCTGAGGGACTATAGCTCCTACAATGAGCAGTTCTTC. This gives the protein CASSLRDYSSYNEQFF. Drawing the rest from reference TRBV7-8 and TRBJ2-1, the complete variable domain is GAGVSQSPRYKVAKRGQDVALRCDPISGHVSLFWYQQALGQGPEFLTYFQNEAQLDKSGLPSDRFFAERPEGSVSTLKIQRTQQEDSAVYLCASSLRDYSSYNEQFFGPGTRLTVL.

V usage is TRBV18 and J usage is TRBJ2-7, with no clear D. V was shortened by 1 base and J by 4 bases, with 11 bases between the two germline ends. The CDR3 has 14 residues. Per the germline V gene, CDR1 is KGHSH and CDR2 is LQKENI. The CDR3 reads CASSPLSGDYEQYF. CDR3 nucleotides: TGTGCCAGCTCACCACTATCTGGGGATTACGAGCAGTACTTC.

This clone occurred once. The V call is TRBV2, the J call TRBJ1-1, with 8 bases identical to TRBD1. The CDR3 totals 16 residues. The junction had 4 bases not matched to a gene; V was cut back by 1 base and J by 0 bases. The V gene's germline CDR1 is SNHLY and CDR2 FYNNEI. This CDR3 reads CASSEVPGGLNTEAFF. Written as DNA, the CDR3 is TGTGCCAGCAGTGAAGTGCCAGGGGGCTTGAACACTGAAGCTTTCTTT.

As DNA, the CDR3 is TGTGCCAGTAGTAGTATGAGTCTCCTCTATGGCTACACCTTC. Its translation: CASSSMSLLYGYTF. The chain employs TRBV19 and TRBJ1-2; no reliable D call. Trimming cost V 4 bases and J 4 bases, with 13 bases left between them. Germline-derived CDR1 and CDR2 are LNHDA and SQIVND (reference sequence). The CDR3 is 14 amino acids.

V gene TRBV5-4 combines with J gene TRBJ1-4; 10 positions agree with TRBD1. Germline CDR1 is SGHNT and CDR2 is YYREEE (reference sequence). The CDR3 is made up of 16 amino acids. V trimming: 4 bases; J trimming: 6 bases; junction bases outside the gene matches: 9. For the CDR3, the DNA is TGTGCCAGCAGCCACCGGGACAGGGGCGGCGATGAAAAACTGTTTTTT. The encoded protein is CASSHRDRGGDEKLFF.

The chain recombines TRBV7-3 with TRBJ1-4; no reliable D call. V was cut by 1 base and J by 3 bases, with 9 bases left in between. This CDR3 is built from 15 residues. The V gene's germline CDR1 is SGHTA and CDR2 FQGTGA. CDR3 DNA sequence: TGTGCCAGCAGCTTAATGATCTTGGCTAATGAAAAACTGTTTTTT. Amino acids: CASSLMILANEKLFF. Based on the CDR3 plus reference TRBV7-3 and TRBJ1-4, the full variable domain is GAGVSQTPSNKVTEKGKYVELRCDPISGHTALYWYRQSLGQGPEFLIYFQGTGAADDSGLPNDRFFAVRPEGSVSTLKIQRTERGDSAVYLCASSLMILANEKLFFGSGTQLSVL.

This clone showed up just a few times. The V and J genes are TRBV28 and TRBJ1-2; D gene ambiguous. The CDR3 has 13 amino acids. The V gene lost 7 bases and the J gene lost 8 bases, with 17 bases spanning the gap. CDR1 and CDR2 (germline): MDHEN, SYDVKM. The CDR3 DNA reads as TGTGCCAGCATCGGCCCGTTACTAGGCGGCTACACCTTC. This sequence encodes CASIGPLLGGYTF.

The chain has TRBV6-5 and TRBJ1-1; 7 nucleotides match TRBD1. The CDR3 loop spans 14 amino acids. Trimming cost V 6 bases and J 0 bases; bases outside gene matches: 4. The germline gives CDR1 MNHEY, CDR2 SVGAGI. CDR3 coding DNA: TGTGCCAGCAGGGAGGGACAGCTGAACACTGAAGCTTTCTTT. Translated, it gives CASREGQLNTEAFF.

The chain uses TRBV9 and TRBJ1-6, with 8 bases fitting TRBD1. The CDR3 length is 16 residues. The V segment lost 3 bases and the J segment 4 bases; nucleotides outside the gene matches: 6. Germline CDR1 and CDR2: SGDLS and YYNGEE. The CDR3 coding sequence is TGTGCCAGCAGCGCTACAGGGGGGGGGTATAATTCACCCCTCCACTTT. Amino acids: CASSATGGGYNSPLHF.

The chain employs TRBV21-1 and TRBJ1-3; TRBD1, the table's D call, was not compared with the DNA. TRBV21-1 is tagged as a pseudogene. The CDR3 length is 17 residues. The CDR3 bases are TGTGCCAGCAGCAAAATAACAGAGACAAACTCTGGAAACACCATATATTTT. This sequence encodes CASSKITETNSGNTIYF.

On this clone: The sample contains more than one DNA sequence encoding this CDR3. The chain has TRBV6-1 and TRBJ2-7; D possibly corresponds to TRBD2 (5 bases). CDR1 is MNHNS, CDR2 SASEGT, per germline. The germline V and J ends were trimmed by 3 bases and 2 bases, with 8 bases remaining between them. The CDR3 is 13 residues long. CDR3 DNA sequence: TGTGCCAGCAGTGAGCGGGCACCCTACGAGCAGTACTTC. This sequence encodes CASSERAPYEQYF.

This sequence joins TRBV28 and TRBJ1-2; D is ambiguous. With 6 bases removed from V and 1 base from J, the gap between germline ends came to 12 bases. Germline assignment: CDR1 MDHEN and CDR2 SYDVKM. The CDR3 is made up of 14 amino acids. CDR3 DNA sequence: TGTGCCAGCAGCTCCATTTGGGATAACTATGGCTACACCTTC. This translates into CASSSIWDNYGYTF.

The CDR3 DNA sequence: TGTGCCAGCAGCTTAGAATCGGGAGGGTGGGATGAGCAGTTCTTC. Encoded protein: CASSLESGGWDEQFF. V gene TRBV7-2 combines with J gene TRBJ2-1, with TRBD2 matching 8 bases. Trimming at V came to 1 base and at J to 8 bases, leaving 7 bases not matched to a gene. This CDR3 has 15 amino acids. Germline V gene sequence: CDR1 SGHTA, CDR2 FQGNSA.

V gene TRBV3-1 (or the pseudogene TRBV3-2) combines with J gene TRBJ2-7, with 10 bases aligning to TRBD2. This CDR3 has 16 residues. Germline-derived CDR1 and CDR2 are LGHDT and YNNKEL (reference sequence). V was pared by 1 base and J by 2 bases, with 5 bases of the junction left unmatched. The CDR3 protein is CASSQGTSGSAYEQYF. The CDR3 coding sequence is TGTGCCAGCAGCCAAGGGACTAGCGGATCTGCCTACGAGCAGTACTTC.